This T cell receptor beta chain was obtained from a study of shared clonotypes between healthy human individuals. The wider study: CD4 naive cells filled three plates per donor, CD4 memory three, CD8 naive two and CD8 memory one.

About this clone: Its antigen is as yet unknown.

The authors' processing: For the immunoSEQ data, sequences were junction-only without quality scores, so filtering differed. Sequencing was performed with immunoSEQ multiplex PCR; in TCRdb, only in-frame clones are kept and a portion is missing. V, J and clone size are taken as reported in that table, and D and trimming were inferred from the DNA itself. The sample has approximately 2,000,000 clones, approximately 90% seen once; the top ten hold 0.3% to 0.4%. Whole-study findings and limits: The study generally estimated greater richness for naive than memory subsets.

Germline V gene sequence: CDR1 SGHRS, CDR2 YFSETQ. The CDR3 consists of 14 residues. V was shortened by 0 bases and J by 3 bases, with 9 bases between the two germline ends. The sample taken for sequencing was naive CD4+ T cells from PBMCs. Subset specified: CD45RA+ positively selected. The chain combines TRBV5-1 with TRBJ2-5; tentatively, D is TRBD2 (6 bases). This clonotype originated in a man aged 18 to 35 in good health. Some clones in this sample may be carry-over from other donors' samples. The DNA for the CDR3 is TGCGCCAGCAGCTTGGGCGGGATCGAAGAGACCCAGTACTTC. Translating it yields CASSLGGIEETQYF. The whole variable domain, filled in from reference TRBV5-1 and TRBJ2-5, reads KAGVTQTPRYLIKTRGQQVTLSCSPISGHRSVSWYQQTPGQGLQFLFEYFSETQRNKGNFPGRFSGRQFSNSRSEMNVSTLELGDSALYLCASSLGGIEETQYFGPGTRLLVL.